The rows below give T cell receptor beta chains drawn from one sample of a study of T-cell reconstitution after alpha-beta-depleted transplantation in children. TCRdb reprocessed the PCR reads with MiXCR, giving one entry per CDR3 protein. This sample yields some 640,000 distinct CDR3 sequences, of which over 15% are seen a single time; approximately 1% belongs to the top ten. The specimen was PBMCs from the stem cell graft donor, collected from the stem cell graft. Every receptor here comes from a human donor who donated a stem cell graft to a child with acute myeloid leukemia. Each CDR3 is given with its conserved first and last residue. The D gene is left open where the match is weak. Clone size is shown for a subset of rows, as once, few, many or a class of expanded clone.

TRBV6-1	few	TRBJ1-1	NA	TGTGCCAGCTGGGGGGGTCCCACTGAAGCTTTCTTT	CASWGGPTEAFF
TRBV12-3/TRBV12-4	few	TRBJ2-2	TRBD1	TGTGCCAGCAGTTTAGGGCAGGGGGCCGCCGGGGAGCTGTTTTTT	CASSLGQGAAGELFF
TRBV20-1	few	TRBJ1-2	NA	TGCAGTGCTAGGCCAGCGGTCTATGGCTACACCTTC	CSARPAVYGYTF
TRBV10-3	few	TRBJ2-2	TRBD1	TGTGCCATCAGCTCGGGACAGGGTTTTGCCGGGGAGCTGTTTTTT	CAISSGQGFAGELFF
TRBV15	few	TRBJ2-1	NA	TGTGCCACCAGCAGAGGTCCGGGACAAGCGGGCTCCTACAATGAGCAGTTCTTC	CATSRGPGQAGSYNEQFF
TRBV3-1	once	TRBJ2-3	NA	TGTGCCAGCAGCCAAGATAGGGGTCCCCCAGATACGCAGTATTTT	CASSQDRGPPDTQYF
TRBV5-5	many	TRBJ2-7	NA	TGTGCCAGCAGCACAGGGATCAGGGCCGGCTACGAGCAGTACTTC	CASSTGIRAGYEQYF
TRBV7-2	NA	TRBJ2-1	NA	TGTGCCAGCAGCTTCCTCCCCGACTCCAACAATGAGCAGTTCTTC	CASSFLPDSNNEQFF
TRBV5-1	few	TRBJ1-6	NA	TGCGCCAGCAGCTTGTCTAGCAATTCACCCCTCCACTTT	CASSLSSNSPLHF
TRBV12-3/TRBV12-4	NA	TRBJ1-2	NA	TGTGCCAGCAGTTTGTACAGGGCCTATGGCTACACCTTC	CASSLYRAYGYTF
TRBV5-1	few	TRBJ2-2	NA	TGCGCCAGCAGCTTGGATCGTCCGGACACCGGGGAGCTGTTTTTT	CASSLDRPDTGELFF
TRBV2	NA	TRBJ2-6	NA	TGTGCCTGCTGTTTAGAGGCAGGCGGGACTGGGGCCAACGTCCTGACTTTC	CACCLEAGGTGANVLTF
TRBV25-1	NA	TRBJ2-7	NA	TGTGCCAGCAGTGAATTTCTCTACGGAGGTGGCGAGCAGTACTTC	CASSEFLYGGGEQYF